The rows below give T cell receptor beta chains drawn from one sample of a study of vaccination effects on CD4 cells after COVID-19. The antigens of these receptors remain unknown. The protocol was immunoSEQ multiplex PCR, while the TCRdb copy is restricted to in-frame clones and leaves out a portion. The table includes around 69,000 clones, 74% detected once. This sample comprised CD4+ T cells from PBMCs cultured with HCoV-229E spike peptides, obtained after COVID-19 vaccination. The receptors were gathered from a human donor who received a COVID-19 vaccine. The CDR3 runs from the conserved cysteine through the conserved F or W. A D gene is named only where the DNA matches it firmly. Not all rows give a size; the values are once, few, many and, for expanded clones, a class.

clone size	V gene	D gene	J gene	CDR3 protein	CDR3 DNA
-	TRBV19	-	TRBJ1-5	CASSRTNQPQHF	TGTGCCAGTAGTAGGACAAATCAGCCCCAGCATTTT
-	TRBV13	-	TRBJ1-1	CASSPGASMNTEAFF	TGTGCCAGCAGCCCAGGGGCCTCCATGAACACTGAAGCTTTCTTT
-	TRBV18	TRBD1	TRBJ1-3	CASSPWTGSSGNTIYF	TGTGCCAGCTCACCATGGACAGGGTCCTCTGGAAACACCATATATTTT
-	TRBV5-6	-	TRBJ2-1	CASSPGGYRYNEQFF	TGTGCCAGCAGCCCTGGGGGGTATCGCTACAATGAGCAGTTCTTC
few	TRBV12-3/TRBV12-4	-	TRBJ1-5	CASSDSEYRPQHF	TGTGCCAGCAGTGATTCAGAGTATCGGCCCCAGCATTTT
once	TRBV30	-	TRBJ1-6	CAWSVRQTLHF	TGTGCCTGGAGTGTACGACAAACCCTCCACTTT
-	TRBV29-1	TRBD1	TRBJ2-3	CSVVQRTGSLLADTQYF	TGCAGCGTTGTCCAGCGGACAGGGTCCCTACTGGCAGATACGCAGTATTTT
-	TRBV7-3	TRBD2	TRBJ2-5	CASSIGLAGQETQYF	TGTGCCAGCAGCATCGGACTAGCGGGACAAGAGACCCAGTACTTC
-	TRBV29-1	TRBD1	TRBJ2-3	CSVDPAGGLADTQYF	TGCAGCGTTGATCCGGCAGGGGGCTTGGCAGATACGCAGTATTTT
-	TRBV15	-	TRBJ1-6	CATSRDTGNSPLHF	TGTGCCACCAGCAGAGATACGGGTAATTCACCCCTCCACTTT
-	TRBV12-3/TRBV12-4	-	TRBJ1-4	CASRRHGEKLFF	TGTGCCAGCAGGCGACATGGTGAAAAACTGTTTTTT
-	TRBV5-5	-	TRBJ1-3	CASTFPTGNTIYF	TGTGCCAGCACCTTCCCAACTGGAAACACCATATATTTT
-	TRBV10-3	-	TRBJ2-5	CAIRPGMGVSETQYF	TGTGCCATCAGACCAGGGATGGGTGTGTCAGAGACCCAGTACTTC
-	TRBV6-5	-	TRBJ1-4	CASTRDAAGNEKLFF	TGTGCCAGCACCCGGGACGCGGCTGGTAATGAAAAACTGTTTTTT
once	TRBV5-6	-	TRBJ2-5	CASSQRVPQETQYF	TGTGCCAGCAGCCAACGGGTGCCGCAAGAGACCCAGTACTTC
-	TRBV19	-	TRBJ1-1	CASSRADGESTEAFF	TGTGCCAGTAGTAGGGCCGACGGGGAGTCCACTGAAGCTTTCTTT
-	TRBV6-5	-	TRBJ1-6	CASSPNYNSPLHF	TGTGCCAGCAGTCCAAATTATAATTCACCCCTCCACTTT
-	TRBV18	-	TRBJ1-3	CASSPLSGNTIYF	TGTGCCAGCTCACCCCTGTCCGGAAACACCATATATTTT
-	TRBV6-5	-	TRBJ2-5	CASSYSKAASRETQYF	TGTGCCAGCAGTTACTCGAAGGCAGCCTCCCGGGAGACCCAGTACTTC
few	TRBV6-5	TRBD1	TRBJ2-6	CAGQVSSGANVLTF	TGTGCCGGACAGGTGAGCTCTGGGGCCAACGTCCTGACTTTC
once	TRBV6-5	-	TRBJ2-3	CASSSFPSAVDTQYF	TGTGCCAGCAGCTCGTTCCCCTCAGCGGTAGATACGCAGTATTTT
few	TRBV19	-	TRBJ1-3	CASSITGIGNTIYF	TGTGCCAGTAGTATAACAGGGATTGGAAACACCATATATTTT
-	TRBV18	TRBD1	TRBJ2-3	CASSATGSTDTQYF	TGTGCCAGCTCAGCGACAGGGTCGACAGATACGCAGTATTTT
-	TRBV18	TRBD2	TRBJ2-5	CASSSGLGIETQYF	TGTGCCAGCTCATCGGGACTAGGTATTGAGACCCAGTACTTC
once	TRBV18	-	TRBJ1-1	CASSPRVDTEAFF	TGTGCCAGCTCACCACGGGTCGACACTGAAGCTTTCTTT
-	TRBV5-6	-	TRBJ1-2	CASSLGQLVYGYTF	TGTGCCAGCAGCTTGGGTCAGTTGGTCTATGGCTACACCTTC
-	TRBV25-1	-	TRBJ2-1	CASKKGEASYNEQFF	TGTGCCAGCAAAAAGGGGGAGGCCTCCTACAATGAGCAGTTCTTC
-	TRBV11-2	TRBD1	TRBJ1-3	CASSLVPGQGPVIENTIYF	TGTGCCAGCAGCTTAGTACCGGGACAGGGGCCCGTTATCGAAAACACCATATATTTT